This T cell receptor beta chain was found in a study of cytomegalovirus exposure and HLA in healthy donors. General study findings and limits: Relative to the approximately 700-donor mean, N-insertions were reportedly fewer in an Asian-associated ancestry cluster in a later analysis.

The PCR contained 60 Vbeta and 13 Jbeta primers. Clones were sequenced by immunoSEQ multiplex PCR, and TCRdb holds only the in-frame ones, with some missing. The repertoire includes approximately 170,000 clones, approximately 84% of them detected once, and roughly 4.5% sits in the top ten. In the case of this clone: What it binds is unknown.

Source material: PBMCs. This clonotype originated in a woman aged 45-59 years in good health and CMV-seropositive.

The CDR3 spells CASSFRGLGSNQPQHF. DNA of the CDR3: TGTGCCAGCAGTTTCCGGGGACTTGGGAGCAATCAGCCCCAGCATTTT. This chain connects TRBV28 to TRBJ1-5; tentatively, D is TRBD1 (5 bases). Trimming stripped 3 bases from V and 1 base from J, with 13 bases between. Germline lookup yields CDR1 MDHEN and CDR2 SYDVKM. The CDR3 consists of 16 residues.